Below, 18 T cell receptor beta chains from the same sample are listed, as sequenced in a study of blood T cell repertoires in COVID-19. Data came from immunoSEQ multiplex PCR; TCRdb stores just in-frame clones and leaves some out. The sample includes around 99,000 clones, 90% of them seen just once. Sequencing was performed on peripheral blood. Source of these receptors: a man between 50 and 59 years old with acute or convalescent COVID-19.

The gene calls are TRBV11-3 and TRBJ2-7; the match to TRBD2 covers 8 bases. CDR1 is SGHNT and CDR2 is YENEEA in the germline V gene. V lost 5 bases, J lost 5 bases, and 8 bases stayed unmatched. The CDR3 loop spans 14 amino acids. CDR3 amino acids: CASSPTSGAHEQYF. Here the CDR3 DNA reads TGTGCCAGCAGCCCAACTAGCGGCGCCCACGAGCAGTACTTC.

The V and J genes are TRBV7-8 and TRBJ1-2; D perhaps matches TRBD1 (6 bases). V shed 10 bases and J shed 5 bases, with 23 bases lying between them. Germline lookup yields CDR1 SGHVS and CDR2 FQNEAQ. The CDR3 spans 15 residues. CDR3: CATAVARGAGYGYTF. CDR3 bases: TGTGCCACCGCAGTTGCCCGGGGGGCGGGGTATGGCTACACCTTC.

CDR3 in amino acids: CASSISRSSAVTNEKLFF. Here the CDR3 DNA reads TGTGCCAGTAGTATTTCCCGTTCGTCAGCGGTGACTAATGAAAAACTGTTTTTT. This chain uses TRBV19 with TRBJ1-4; no definite D call. Per the germline V gene, CDR1 is LNHDA and CDR2 is SQIVND (reference sequence). There are 18 residues in the CDR3. The germline V and J ends were trimmed by 3 bases and 2 bases, with 19 bases remaining between them.

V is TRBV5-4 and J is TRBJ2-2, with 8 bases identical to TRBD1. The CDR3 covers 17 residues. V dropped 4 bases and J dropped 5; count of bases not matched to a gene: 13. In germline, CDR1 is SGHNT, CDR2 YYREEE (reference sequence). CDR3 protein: CASSPSPGTGRTGELFF. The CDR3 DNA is TGTGCCAGCAGCCCGTCCCCCGGGACAGGACGTACCGGGGAGCTGTTTTTT.

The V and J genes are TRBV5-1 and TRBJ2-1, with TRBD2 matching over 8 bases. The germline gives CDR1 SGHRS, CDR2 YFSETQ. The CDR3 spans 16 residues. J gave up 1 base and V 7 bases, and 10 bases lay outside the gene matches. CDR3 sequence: CASAKREKDSYNEQFF. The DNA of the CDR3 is TGCGCCAGCGCTAAGCGGGAGAAGGATTCCTACAATGAGCAGTTCTTC. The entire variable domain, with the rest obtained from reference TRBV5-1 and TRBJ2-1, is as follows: KAGVTQTPRYLIKTRGQQVTLSCSPISGHRSVSWYQQTPGQGLQFLFEYFSETQRNKGNFPGRFSGRQFSNSRSEMNVSTLELGDSALYLCASAKREKDSYNEQFFGPGTRLTVL.

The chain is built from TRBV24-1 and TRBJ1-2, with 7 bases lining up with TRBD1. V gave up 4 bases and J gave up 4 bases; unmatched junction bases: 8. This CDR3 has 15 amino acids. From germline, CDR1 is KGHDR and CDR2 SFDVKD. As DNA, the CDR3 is TGTGCCACCAGTGAATTCCGACAGGGTATCTATGGCTACACCTTC. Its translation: CATSEFRQGIYGYTF.

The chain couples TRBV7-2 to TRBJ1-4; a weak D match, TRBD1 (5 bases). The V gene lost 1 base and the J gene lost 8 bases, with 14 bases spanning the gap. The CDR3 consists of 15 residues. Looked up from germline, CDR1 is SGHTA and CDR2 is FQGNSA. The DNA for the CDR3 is TGTGCCAGCAGCTTAGGCAGGGCTTCAAGCGAAAAACTGTTTTTT. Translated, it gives CASSLGRASSEKLFF.

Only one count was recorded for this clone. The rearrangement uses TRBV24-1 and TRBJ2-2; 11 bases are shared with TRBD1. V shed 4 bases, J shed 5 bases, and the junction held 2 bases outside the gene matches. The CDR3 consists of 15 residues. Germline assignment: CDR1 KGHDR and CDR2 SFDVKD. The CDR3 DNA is TGTGCCACCAGTGAAGGACAGGGGGCGACCGGGGAGCTGTTTTTT. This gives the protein CATSEGQGATGELFF.

Written as DNA, the CDR3 is TGTGCCAGCAGCGTAGCTGGGTCGGGGGTCTACGAGCAGTACTTC. Protein sequence: CASSVAGSGVYEQYF. V usage is TRBV9 and J usage is TRBJ2-7; D may be TRBD2 (6 bases). This CDR3 is 15 amino acids long. CDR1 and CDR2 from the germline V gene are SGDLS and YYNGEE. V was cut by 0 bases and J by 3 bases, with 13 bases left in between.

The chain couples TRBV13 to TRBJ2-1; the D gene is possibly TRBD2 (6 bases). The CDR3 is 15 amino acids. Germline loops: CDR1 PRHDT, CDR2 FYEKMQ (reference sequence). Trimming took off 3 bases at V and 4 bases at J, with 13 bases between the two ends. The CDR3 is CASSFSTSRYNEQFF. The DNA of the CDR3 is TGTGCCAGCAGCTTTTCAACTAGCAGATACAATGAGCAGTTCTTC.

CDR3 sequence reads: CASSLVTQGRGYTF. In nucleotides, the CDR3 is TGTGCCAGCAGCTTAGTCACCCAGGGGCGAGGCTACACCTTC. The chain employs TRBV7-8 and TRBJ1-2, with a possible D match to TRBD1 (6 bases). V gave up 1 base and J gave up 8 bases, with 14 bases separating them. The germline CDR1 and CDR2 sequences are SGHVS and FQNEAQ. The CDR3 is 14 residues long.

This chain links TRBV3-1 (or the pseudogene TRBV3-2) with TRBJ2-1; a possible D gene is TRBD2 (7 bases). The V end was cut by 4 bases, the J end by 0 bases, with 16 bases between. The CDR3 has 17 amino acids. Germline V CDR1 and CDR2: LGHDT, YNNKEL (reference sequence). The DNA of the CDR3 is TGTGCCAGCAGCCCGGCCCGAGGGGGGGGCTCCTACAATGAGCAGTTCTTC. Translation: CASSPARGGGSYNEQFF.

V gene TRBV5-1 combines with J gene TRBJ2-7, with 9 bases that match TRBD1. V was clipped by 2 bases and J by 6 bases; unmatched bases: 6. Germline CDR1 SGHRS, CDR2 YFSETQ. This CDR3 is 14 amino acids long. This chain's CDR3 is CASSFRDRAFEQYF. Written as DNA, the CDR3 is TGCGCCAGCAGCTTCCGGGACAGGGCTTTCGAGCAGTACTTC.

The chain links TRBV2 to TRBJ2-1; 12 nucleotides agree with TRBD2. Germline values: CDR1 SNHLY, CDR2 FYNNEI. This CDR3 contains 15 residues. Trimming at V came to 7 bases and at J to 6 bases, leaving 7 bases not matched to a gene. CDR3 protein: CASMLTSGRSNEQFF. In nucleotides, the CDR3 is TGTGCCAGCATGTTGACTAGCGGGAGAAGCAATGAGCAGTTCTTC.

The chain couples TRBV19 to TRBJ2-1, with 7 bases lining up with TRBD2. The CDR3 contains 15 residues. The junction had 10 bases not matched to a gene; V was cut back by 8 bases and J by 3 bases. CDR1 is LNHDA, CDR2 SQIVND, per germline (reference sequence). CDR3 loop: CASWGGSGHYNEQFF. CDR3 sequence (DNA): TGTGCCAGTTGGGGTGGTAGCGGGCACTACAATGAGCAGTTCTTC.

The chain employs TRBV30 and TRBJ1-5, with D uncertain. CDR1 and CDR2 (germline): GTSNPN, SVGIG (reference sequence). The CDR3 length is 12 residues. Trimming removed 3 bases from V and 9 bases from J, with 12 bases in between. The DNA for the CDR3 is TGTGCCTGGAGAGCTCCCGGCGGGCCCCAGCATTTT. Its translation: CAWRAPGGPQHF.

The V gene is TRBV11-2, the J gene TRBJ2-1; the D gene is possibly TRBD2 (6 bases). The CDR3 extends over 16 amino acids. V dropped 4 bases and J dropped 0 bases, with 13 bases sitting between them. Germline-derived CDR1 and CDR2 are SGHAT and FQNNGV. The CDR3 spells CASSWSSESSYNEQFF. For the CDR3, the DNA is TGTGCCAGCAGCTGGTCTAGCGAGAGCTCCTACAATGAGCAGTTCTTC.

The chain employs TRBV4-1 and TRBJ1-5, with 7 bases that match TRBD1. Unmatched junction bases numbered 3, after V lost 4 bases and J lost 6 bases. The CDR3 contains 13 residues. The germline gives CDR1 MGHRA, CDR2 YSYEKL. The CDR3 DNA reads TGCGCCAGCAGCCCCACAGGGGCTCAGCCCCAGCATTTT. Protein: CASSPTGAQPQHF.